Described below is a single T cell receptor (beta chain) sequence and its context. In this sample, this clonotype turned up many times. This receptor's antigen is unknown. There are no base qualities to consult, and no much larger clone falls within one base. This specimen belongs to a study of Graves' ophthalmopathy and Graves' hyperthyroidism (dated by TCRdb to 2016 to 2019). At the level of the whole study: Peripheral blood was collected before any treatment was given, at the time of initial diagnosis. For training and testing, the 110 or so patients in the discovery cohort were randomly divided in a 7:3 ratio. Once sampling was done, hyperthyroidism patients were given methimazole at a starting dose of 30 mg daily, while ophthalmopathy patients were given high-dose intravenous methylprednisolone. In over 5 hyperthyroidism patients, the T-cell repertoires found in thyroid tissue were compared with those found in blood. TCR beta repertoire signatures were used to distinguish Graves' ophthalmopathy from Graves' hyperthyroidism and to predict progression to ophthalmopathy. In total, 135 blood samples were TCR-sequenced: 40 to 45 ophthalmopathy, under 85 hyperthyroidism and roughly 17 hyperthyroidism-to-ophthalmopathy patients. The independent validation cohort included approximately 19 hyperthyroidism patients plus 17 patients who later progressed from hyperthyroidism to ophthalmopathy. To explore V-J signatures that separate ophthalmopathy from hyperthyroidism, a discovery set of 100 patients was enrolled, consisting of approximately 45 with ophthalmopathy and approximately 57 with stable hyperthyroidism. The full study reports these points: In validation, the model predicted ophthalmopathy progression with about 70% sensitivity and 72.22% specificity; some 13 predicted patients were CT-confirmed with GO in a median of approximately 6.5 months. Most expanded thyroid clonotypes with a frequency above 0.001 also appeared in blood, which suggests that blood repertoires may reflect the immune response in the thyroid. Sample size was not predetermined statistically, and investigators were not blinded to group allocation. In cross-validation, the 13-signature model distinguished ophthalmopathy from stable hyperthyroidism with about 88% sensitivity and about 84% specificity, and in the test set the corresponding values were approximately 80% and 75%.

The ophthalmopathy patients had moderately to severely active disease, with a Clinical Activity Score of 3 or higher, a NOSPECS grade of 4 or higher, and a disease duration of less than 3 months. Anyone with other autoimmune diseases, uncontrolled infections, pregnancy or lactation was excluded from the study. Diagnosis was based on clinical symptoms, serum thyroxine, TRAb, thyroid ultrasound and orbital computed tomography. Ficoll-Paque density gradient centrifugation was used to isolate PBMCs from approximately 10 ml of fresh peripheral blood. Trizol reagent was used to extract the total RNA, and its quality was then checked on an Agilent 2100 Bioanalyzer. There are 11 amino acids in the CDR3, from cysteine to phenylalanine inclusive. Solely the CDR3 DNA is kept, with 33 bases framed from the first base. Deletion took 6 bases off V and 7 bases off J, with a span of 9 bases between the germline ends.

TCR beta CDR3 regions were amplified from RNA transcripts for repertoire sequencing. HTBI primers and the Qiagen OneStep RT-PCR kit were used in a first-round RT-PCR, which was followed by a second-round multiplex PCR, size selection and purification. Libraries were sequenced on an Illumina HiSeq2000 using paired-end 100 bp reads. The authors' analysis ran thus. SOAPnuke was used for read processing, and reads with adapters, uncalled bases, a mean Phred below 15, or no exact constant-primer or identifier match were discarded. High-quality paired reads were merged with COPE v1.2.5. Each unique nucleotide sequence was treated as a clonotype, and MiTCR v1.1 was used to align the clonotypes to the IMGT TRB V, D and J references. The analysis was limited to V-J combinations with a frequency above 0.0001, which together covered 99% to 99.2% of repertoires. A TCR clonal expansion and chaos score per V-J combination was defined as the ratio of F50 clonal expansion to chaos observed in the TCRdist matrix. Welch's t-statistics and random forest were used to reduce the features to 10 to 15 V-J combinations, which were then used as input to a naive Bayes classifier. The similarity between thyroid and blood repertoires was quantified using the Morisita-Horn index. TCRdb passed the public sequencing reads through fastp at Q25 and MiXCR, retaining productive beta sequences. A single entry per CDR3 protein holds the most common genes and DNA from its merged rows. These V and J calls originate from TCRdb's pipeline instead of the authors' own analysis. The table for this sample lists approximately 500,000 distinct CDR3 sequences; approximately 15% of them were counted only once. 8% to 10% of the sample goes to the ten largest clones.

This chain joins TRBV12-3 or TRBV12-4 to TRBJ1-1; no confident D gene assignment can be made. The origin of this receptor is a woman under 40 with Graves' ophthalmopathy. Donor details come from another sample of the same person, matched by shared clones. Sequenced material: blood. The encoded CDR3 is CASRRTHEAFF. The DNA sequence reads TGTGCCAGCAGGCGGACTCATGAAGCTTTCTTT.